The T cell receptor beta chain described here comes from a study of naive and memory T cell subsets (dated by TCRdb to about 2017). Regarding the study in general: An open-source, UMI-based TCR alpha and beta sequencing pipeline was applied to sorted naive and memory peripheral blood T cell subsets. The functional CMV T cell responses agreed completely with IgG serology results. RNA was DNase-treated and reverse transcribed with TCR constant-region primers, mostly using SuperScript III.

From the second PCR step on, the TCR alpha and beta chain libraries were amplified in separate reactions. CMV status of each donor was established by measuring IFNgamma production from CD4+ T cells after fresh PBMCs were stimulated overnight with CMV viral lysate. Miltenyi beads were used first to positively select CD4 T cells, and CD8 T cells were then positively selected from the CD4-negative fraction. Cells were stained for CD3, CD4, CD8, CD45RA, CD27 and a live/dead dye and were sorted on a BD Aria II into four subsets based on CD45RA and CD27. Three healthy volunteers provided blood, and the blood of each volunteer was split into CD4 and CD8 T cells and then into four differentiation subsets. Approximately 0.11 L of peripheral blood was drawn per donor, and PBMC were isolated by Ficoll-Paque PLUS density-gradient centrifugation. Sorted cells were lysed in RLT buffer, after which RNA was extracted using a Qiagen RNeasy kit and stored at -80 degrees C.

This clonotype was observed a handful of times. The antigen it binds to is not known. Within one base of it there is no much larger clone, and no base qualities were kept. Libraries were made using UMI-ligation and nested PCR. An equimolar mix of two oligonucleotides covering both TRBC1 and TRBC2 was used as the beta constant-region primer. A single-stranded oligonucleotide carrying the SP2 primer and a 12-nucleotide UMI was ligated to the 3' end of the cDNA by T4 RNA ligase 1. Four rounds of PCR, combining the SP2 primer with nested alpha and beta constant-region primers, were used to amplify the ligated cDNA. The ligation reaction was incubated at 16°C for about 20-24 hours. To avoid over-amplification, PCR2 was usually performed as a SYBR Green qPCR and halted once a predetermined threshold was reached. Every purification after the first one was done using Agencourt AMPure XP magnetic beads. Library amounts were measured by Qubit and library quality was assessed on a TapeStation, where the main peak was expected at around 650 bp. Pooled libraries were sequenced on an Illumina MiSeq using v2 2x251 paired-end kits, and typically roughly 0.95-2.2 million reads were obtained per sample. Each sample's library went into the pool at roughly 4 nM, and roughly 4.5-7.5% PhiX was added to help with cluster recognition. The source study handled its data this way. FASTQ reads processed by Demultiplexor were assigned V and J genes by Decombinator through tag matching that tolerated a single base-pair mismatch. Collapsinator used UMIs to correct both sequencing errors and frequency errors arising from PCR heterogeneity. CDR3Translator translated TCRs and extracted CDR3s from the conserved cysteine to the FGXG phenylalanine, flagging non-productive sequences. Gini, Shannon entropy and inverse Simpson indices were calculated on repertoires subsampled to equal numbers of UMI-defined TCRs. Power-law fits to clonotype abundance distributions were performed by maximum likelihood within the linear range. For one naive CD8 sample, the pipeline and MIGEC produced similar UMI counts, unique TCR numbers and clonal distributions. Repertoires were searched for around 7,300 CMV-associated CDR3 sequences compiled from VDJdb and a published dataset. TCRdb's own reprocessing of the public reads used fastp at Q25 and MiXCR and kept productive beta chains. Records with the same CDR3 protein are collapsed into one entry carrying the most frequent genes and DNA. Clone size and V and J calls follow TCRdb, not the original study. For this sample the table gives 100,000 or so distinct CDR3 sequences, of which 7% were detected only once. The top ten hold around 1.6% of the sample.

General findings and caveats noted by the study authors: After error correction, only a single occurrence was seen for over 95% of naive TCR sequences, so much steeper abundance distributions were produced than in memory subsets. A clonotype was defined as a single alpha or beta chain sequence rather than as a paired alpha/beta receptor. The repertoire findings for the naive and memory subsets could not be validated against a ground truth, as none was available. TCR abundance followed a power law whose exponent differed between naive and memory subsets but was consistent across the three individuals. RNA-based TCR counts may be influenced by expression changes linked to T cell activation and differentiation. In both CD4 and CD8 cells, going from naive through CM, EM and EMRA, the Gini index went up while Shannon and inverse Simpson diversity went down.

This clonotype originated in a human donor in good health. The specimen was central memory CD4+ T cells from blood. In the paper's terms, the cell subset or site label means: central memory, CD45RA- CD27+.

This receptor carries the CDR3 CATGLAGTTDTQYF. The bases are TGTGCCACCGGTCTAGCGGGGACCACAGATACGCAGTATTTT. The chain is made from TRBV2 and TRBJ2-3, and 9 junction bases match TRBD2. For CDR1 and CDR2, the germline V gene lists SNHLY and FYNNEI. From its cysteine to its phenylalanine, the CDR3 spans 14 amino acids. The CDR3 DNA has 42 bases and is translated from base 1. V is cut back by 10 bases and J by 2 bases, with 7 bases in the junction unmatched.